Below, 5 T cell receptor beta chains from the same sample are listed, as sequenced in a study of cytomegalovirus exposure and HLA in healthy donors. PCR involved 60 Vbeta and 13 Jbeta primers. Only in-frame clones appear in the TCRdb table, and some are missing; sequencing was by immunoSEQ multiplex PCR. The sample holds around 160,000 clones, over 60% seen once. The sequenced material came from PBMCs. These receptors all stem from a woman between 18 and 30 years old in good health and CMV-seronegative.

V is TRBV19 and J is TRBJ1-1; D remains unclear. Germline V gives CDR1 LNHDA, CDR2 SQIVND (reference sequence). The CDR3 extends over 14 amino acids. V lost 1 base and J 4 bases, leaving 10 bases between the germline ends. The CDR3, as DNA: TGTGCCAGTAGTATAGTGTCGGGAGGCACTGAAGCTTTCTTT. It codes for CASSIVSGGTEAFF.

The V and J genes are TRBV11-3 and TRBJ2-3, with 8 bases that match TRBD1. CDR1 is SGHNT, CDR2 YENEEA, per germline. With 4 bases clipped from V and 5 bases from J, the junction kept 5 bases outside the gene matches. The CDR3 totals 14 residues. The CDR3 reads CASSSRTGIDTQYF. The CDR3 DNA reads TGTGCCAGCAGCTCCCGGACAGGGATAGATACGCAGTATTTT.

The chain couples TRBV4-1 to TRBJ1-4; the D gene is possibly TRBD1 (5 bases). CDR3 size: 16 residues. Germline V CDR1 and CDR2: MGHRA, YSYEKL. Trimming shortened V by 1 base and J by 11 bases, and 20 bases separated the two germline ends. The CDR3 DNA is TGCGCCAGCAGCCAAGTTTTTTCGACAGATAATTGGAAACTGTTTTTT. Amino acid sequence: CASSQVFSTDNWKLFF.

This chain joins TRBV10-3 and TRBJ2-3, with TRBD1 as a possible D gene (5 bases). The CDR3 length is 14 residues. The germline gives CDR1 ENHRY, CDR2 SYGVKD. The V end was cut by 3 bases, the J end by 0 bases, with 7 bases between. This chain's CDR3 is CAISDKGSTDTQYF. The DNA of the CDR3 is TGTGCCATCAGTGACAAGGGGAGCACAGATACGCAGTATTTT.

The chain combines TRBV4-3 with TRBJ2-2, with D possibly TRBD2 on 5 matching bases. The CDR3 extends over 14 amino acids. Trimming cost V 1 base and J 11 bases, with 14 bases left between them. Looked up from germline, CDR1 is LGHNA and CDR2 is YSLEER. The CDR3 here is CASSQGRSRDELFF. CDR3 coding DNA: TGCGCCAGCAGCCAAGGAAGGAGCCGGGATGAGCTGTTTTTT.